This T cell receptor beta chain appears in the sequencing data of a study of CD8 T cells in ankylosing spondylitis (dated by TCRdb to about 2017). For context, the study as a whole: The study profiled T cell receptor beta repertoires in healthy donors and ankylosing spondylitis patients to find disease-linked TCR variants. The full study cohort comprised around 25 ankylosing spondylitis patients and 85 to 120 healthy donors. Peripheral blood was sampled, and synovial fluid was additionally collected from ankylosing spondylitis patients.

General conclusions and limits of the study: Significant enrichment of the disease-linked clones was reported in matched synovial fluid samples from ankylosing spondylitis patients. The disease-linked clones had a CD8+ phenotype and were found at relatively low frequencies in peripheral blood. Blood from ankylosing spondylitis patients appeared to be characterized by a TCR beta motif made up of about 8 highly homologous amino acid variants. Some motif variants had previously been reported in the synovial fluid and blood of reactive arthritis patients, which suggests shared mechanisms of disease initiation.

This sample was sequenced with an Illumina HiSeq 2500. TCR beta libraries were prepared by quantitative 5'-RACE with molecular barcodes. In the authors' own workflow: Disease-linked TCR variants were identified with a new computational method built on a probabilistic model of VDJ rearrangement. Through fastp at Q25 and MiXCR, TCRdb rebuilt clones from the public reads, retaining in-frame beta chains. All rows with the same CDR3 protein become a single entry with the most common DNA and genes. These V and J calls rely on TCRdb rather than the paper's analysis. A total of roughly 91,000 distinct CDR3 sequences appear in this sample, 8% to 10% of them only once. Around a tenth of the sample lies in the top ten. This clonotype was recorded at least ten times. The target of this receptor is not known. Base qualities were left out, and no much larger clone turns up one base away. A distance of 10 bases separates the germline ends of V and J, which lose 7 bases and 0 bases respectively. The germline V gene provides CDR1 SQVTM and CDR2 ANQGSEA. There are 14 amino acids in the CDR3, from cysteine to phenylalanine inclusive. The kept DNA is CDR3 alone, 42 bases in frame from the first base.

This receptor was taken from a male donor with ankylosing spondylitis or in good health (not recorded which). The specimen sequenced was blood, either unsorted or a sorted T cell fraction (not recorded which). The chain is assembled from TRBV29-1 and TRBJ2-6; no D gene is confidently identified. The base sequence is TGCAGCGCGGACGTGAGCTCTGGGGCCAACGTCCTGACTTTC. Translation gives CSADVSSGANVLTF.